This TCR beta chain is drawn from a study of control samples from healthy donors and cancer patients. Profiling relied on immunoSEQ multiplex PCR, and the TCRdb table lists in-frame clones only, not all of them. The table includes over 70,000 clones, roughly nine tenths detected once. With 11 bases clipped from V and 0 bases from J, the junction kept 1 base outside the gene matches. There are 13 residues in the CDR3. Looked up from germline, CDR1 is MNHNY and CDR2 is SVGAGI (reference sequence). The TCR was taken from an older woman in good health. The sequencing sample was made of blood. The chain carries TRBV6-6 and TRBJ2-6, with 7 bases aligning to TRBD2. The DNA of the CDR3 is TGTGCCGGGGGGGACTCTGGGGCCAACGTCCTGACTTTC. Amino acid sequence: CAGGDSGANVLTF.